This T cell receptor (beta chain) was obtained from a study of shared clonotypes between healthy human individuals. Study-wide background: CD4 naive and memory got three plates each, CD8 naive two, CD8 memory one. Study-wide results and limits: Rarefaction indicated that sorted-subset sequencing remained incomplete although depth was large.

This CDR3 region has 17 residues. Germline V gives CDR1 LNHDA, CDR2 SQIVND (reference sequence). V lost 6 bases to trimming and J lost 4 bases; unmatched junction nucleotides: 14. It was CD45RO-negative cells, positively selected for CCR7, that made up naive CD8 cells, with terminally differentiated effector memory CD45RA+ cells excluded. The assay was immunoSEQ multiplex PCR, and TCRdb's table has in-frame clones only and misses some. Of hundreds of thousands of clones in the sample, approximately 95% were seen once. Regarding this clone: Antigen unknown.

The receptor comes from a woman aged 25-40 years in good health. Sequenced material: naive CD8+ T cells sorted from blood. The chain employs TRBV19 and TRBJ2-3, with 9 bases fitting TRBD1. The CDR3 reads CASRNTPGDRDADTQYF. The CDR3 DNA reads TGTGCCAGTAGGAACACCCCGGGGGACAGGGACGCAGATACGCAGTATTTT. Supplemented by reference TRBV19 and TRBJ2-3, the full variable domain reads DGGITQSPKYLFRKEGQNVTLSCEQNLNHDAMYWYRQDPGQGLRLIYYSQIVNDFQKGDIAEGYSVSREKKESFPLTVTSAQKNPTAFYLCASRNTPGDRDADTQYFGPGTRLTVL.